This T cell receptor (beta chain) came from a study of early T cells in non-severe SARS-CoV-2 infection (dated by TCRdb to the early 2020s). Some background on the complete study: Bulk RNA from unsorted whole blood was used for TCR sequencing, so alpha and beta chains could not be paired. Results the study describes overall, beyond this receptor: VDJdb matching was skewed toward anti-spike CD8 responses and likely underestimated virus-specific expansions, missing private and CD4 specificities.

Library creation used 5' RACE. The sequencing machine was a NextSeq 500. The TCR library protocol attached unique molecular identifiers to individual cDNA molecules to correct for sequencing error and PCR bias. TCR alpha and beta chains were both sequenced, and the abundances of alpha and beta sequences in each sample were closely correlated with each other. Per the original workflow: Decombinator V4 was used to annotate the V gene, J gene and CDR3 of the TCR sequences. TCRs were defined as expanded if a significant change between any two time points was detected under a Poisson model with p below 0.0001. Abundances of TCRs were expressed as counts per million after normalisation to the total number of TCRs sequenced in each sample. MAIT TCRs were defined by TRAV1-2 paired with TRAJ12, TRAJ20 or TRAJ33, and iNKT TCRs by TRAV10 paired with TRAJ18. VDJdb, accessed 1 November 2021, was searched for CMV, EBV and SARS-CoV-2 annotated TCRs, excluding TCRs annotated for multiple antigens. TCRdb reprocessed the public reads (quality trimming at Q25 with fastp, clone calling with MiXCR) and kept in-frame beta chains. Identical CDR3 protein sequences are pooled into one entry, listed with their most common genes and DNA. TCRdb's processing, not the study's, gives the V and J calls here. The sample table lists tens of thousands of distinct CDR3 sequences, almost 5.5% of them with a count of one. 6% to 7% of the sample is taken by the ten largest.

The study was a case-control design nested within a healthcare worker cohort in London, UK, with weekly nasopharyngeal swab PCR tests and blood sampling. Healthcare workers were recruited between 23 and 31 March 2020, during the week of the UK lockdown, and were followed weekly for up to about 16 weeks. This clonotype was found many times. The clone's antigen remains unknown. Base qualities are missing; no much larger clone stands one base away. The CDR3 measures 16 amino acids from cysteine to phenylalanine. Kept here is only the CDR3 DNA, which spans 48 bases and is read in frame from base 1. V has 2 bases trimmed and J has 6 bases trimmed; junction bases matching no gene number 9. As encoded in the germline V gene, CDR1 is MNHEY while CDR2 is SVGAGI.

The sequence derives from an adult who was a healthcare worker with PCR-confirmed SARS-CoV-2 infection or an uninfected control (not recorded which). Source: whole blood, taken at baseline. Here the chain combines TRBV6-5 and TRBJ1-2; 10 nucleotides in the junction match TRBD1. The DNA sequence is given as TGTGCCAGCAGTTACCGTTTAGTTGGGACAGGGGATGGCTACACCTTC. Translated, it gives CASSYRLVGTGDGYTF.